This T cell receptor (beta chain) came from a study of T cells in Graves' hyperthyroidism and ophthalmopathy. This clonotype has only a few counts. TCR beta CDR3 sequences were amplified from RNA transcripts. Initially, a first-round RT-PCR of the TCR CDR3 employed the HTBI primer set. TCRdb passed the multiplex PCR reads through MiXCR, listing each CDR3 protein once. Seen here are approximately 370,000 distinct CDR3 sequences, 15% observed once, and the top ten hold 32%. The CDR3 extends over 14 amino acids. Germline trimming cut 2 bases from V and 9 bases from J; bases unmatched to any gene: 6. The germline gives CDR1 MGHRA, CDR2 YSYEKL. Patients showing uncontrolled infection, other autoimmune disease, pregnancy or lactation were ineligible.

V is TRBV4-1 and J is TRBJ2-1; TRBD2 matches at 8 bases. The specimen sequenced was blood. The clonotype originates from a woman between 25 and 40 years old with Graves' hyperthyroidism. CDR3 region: CASSQTGGPGEQFF. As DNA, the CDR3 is TGCGCCAGCAGCCAAACGGGAGGGCCGGGTGAGCAGTTCTTC.